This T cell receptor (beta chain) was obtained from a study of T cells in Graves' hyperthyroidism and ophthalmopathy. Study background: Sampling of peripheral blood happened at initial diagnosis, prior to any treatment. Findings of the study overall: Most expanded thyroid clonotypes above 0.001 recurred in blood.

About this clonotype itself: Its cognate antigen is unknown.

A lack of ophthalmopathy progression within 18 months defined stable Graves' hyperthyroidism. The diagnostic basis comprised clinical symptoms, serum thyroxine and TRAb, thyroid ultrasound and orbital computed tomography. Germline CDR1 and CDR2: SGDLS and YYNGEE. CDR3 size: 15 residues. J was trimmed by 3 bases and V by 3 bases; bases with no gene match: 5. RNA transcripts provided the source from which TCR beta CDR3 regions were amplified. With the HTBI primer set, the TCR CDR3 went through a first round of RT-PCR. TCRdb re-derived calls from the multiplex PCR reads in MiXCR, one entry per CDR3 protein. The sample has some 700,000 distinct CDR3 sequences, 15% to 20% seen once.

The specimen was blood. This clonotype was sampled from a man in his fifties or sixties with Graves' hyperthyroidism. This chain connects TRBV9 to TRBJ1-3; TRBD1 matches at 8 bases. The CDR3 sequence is CASSGQGQIGNTIYF. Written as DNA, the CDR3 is TGTGCCAGCAGCGGACAGGGGCAGATTGGAAACACCATATATTTT.